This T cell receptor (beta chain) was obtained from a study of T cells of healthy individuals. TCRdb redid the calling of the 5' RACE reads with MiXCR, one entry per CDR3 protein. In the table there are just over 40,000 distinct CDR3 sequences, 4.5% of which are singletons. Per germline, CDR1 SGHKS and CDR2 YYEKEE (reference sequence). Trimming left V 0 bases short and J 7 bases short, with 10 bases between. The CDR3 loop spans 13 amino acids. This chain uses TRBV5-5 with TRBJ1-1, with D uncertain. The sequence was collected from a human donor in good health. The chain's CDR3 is CASSLAADGEAFF. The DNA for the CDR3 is TGTGCCAGCAGCTTGGCAGCGGACGGTGAAGCTTTCTTT.